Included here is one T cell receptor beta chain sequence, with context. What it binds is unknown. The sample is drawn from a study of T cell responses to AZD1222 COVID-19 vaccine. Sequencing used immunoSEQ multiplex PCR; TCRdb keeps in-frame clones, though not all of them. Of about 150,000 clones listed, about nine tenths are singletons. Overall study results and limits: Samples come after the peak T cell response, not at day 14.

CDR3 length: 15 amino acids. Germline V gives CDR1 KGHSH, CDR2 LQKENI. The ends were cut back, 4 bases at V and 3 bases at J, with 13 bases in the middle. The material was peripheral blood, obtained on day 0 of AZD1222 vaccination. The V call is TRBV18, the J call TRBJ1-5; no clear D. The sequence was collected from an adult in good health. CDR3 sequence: CASSRLAADNQPQHF. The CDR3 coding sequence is TGTGCCAGCTCACGTCTCGCAGCGGACAATCAGCCCCAGCATTTT.